These 17 T cell receptor beta chains were sequenced from one sample in a study of blood T cell repertoires in COVID-19. Sequencing used immunoSEQ multiplex PCR; TCRdb keeps in-frame clones, though not all of them. The sample yields roughly 670,000 clones, about 87% seen once. The sequenced sample was peripheral blood. These receptors all stem from a woman aged 18-29 years with acute or convalescent COVID-19.

This rearrangement joins TRBV2 to TRBJ1-5, with TRBD1 matching 8 bases. With V trimmed by 5 bases and J by 6 bases, 9 bases remained unmatched. The CDR3 is 15 residues long. From germline, CDR1 is SNHLY and CDR2 FYNNEI. Here the CDR3 DNA reads TGTGCCAGCAGTTCCACAGGGGGGAAAATTCAGCCCCAGCATTTT. This gives the protein CASSSTGGKIQPQHF.

The V gene is TRBV29-1, the J gene TRBJ1-3; D not certain. The V end lost 0 bases, the J end lost 0 bases, and 12 bases lay between the germline ends. The CDR3 contains 16 residues. From germline, CDR1 is SQVTM and CDR2 ANQGSEA. The CDR3 DNA is TGCAGCGTTGAAGATCTGGGCTCAAACTCTGGAAACACCATATATTTT. It translates to CSVEDLGSNSGNTIYF.

The V gene is TRBV5-1, the J gene TRBJ2-2; D possibly corresponds to TRBD1 (5 bases). CDR3 size: 14 residues. Germline values: CDR1 SGHRS, CDR2 YFSETQ. Trimming removed 5 bases from V and 4 bases from J, with 12 bases in between. The CDR3 protein is CASRDDRSTGELFF. DNA for the CDR3: TGCGCCAGCAGAGACGACAGATCCACCGGGGAGCTGTTTTTT.

Here the CDR3 DNA reads TGTGCCAGCACCCCCGGAGGAAGGTATAACGAGCAGTACTTC. As protein: CASTPGGRYNEQYF. The chain combines TRBV6-2 or TRBV6-3 with TRBJ2-7; weak D call: TRBD2 (5 bases). Between the trimmed V and J ends, which lost 7 bases and 5 bases, there was a span of 18 bases. CDR1 and CDR2 from the germline V gene are MNHEY and SVGEGT. The CDR3 is 14 amino acids.

This chain links TRBV9 with TRBJ2-7; 7 bases match TRBD2. The J segment lost 7 bases and the V segment lost 1 base, leaving 5 bases of the junction unmatched. The CDR3 length is 13 residues. Germline V gene sequence: CDR1 SGDLS, CDR2 YYNGEE. CDR3 DNA: TGTGCCAGCAGCGTATTTGGGGGGGAAGAGCAGTACTTC. As protein: CASSVFGGEEQYF.

V and J are TRBV2 and TRBJ2-2, with 9 positions matching TRBD1. The CDR3 spans 17 residues. The germline V gene has CDR1 SNHLY and CDR2 FYNNEI. J gave up 4 bases and V 4 bases, and 10 bases lay outside the gene matches. The CDR3 is CASSGGPGQGRTGELFF. The DNA for the CDR3 is TGTGCCAGCAGTGGGGGGCCGGGACAGGGACGCACCGGGGAGCTGTTTTTT.

The chain is built from TRBV10-3 and TRBJ1-6, with 8 nucleotides matching TRBD1. The CDR3 is 17 amino acids. V lost 6 bases and J lost 1; bases outside the gene matches: 8. Germline CDR1 and CDR2: ENHRY and SYGVKD. The DNA of the CDR3 is TGTGCCATCAGCGACGGACAGGGACGGTCCTATAATTCACCCCTCCACTTT. This translates into CAISDGQGRSYNSPLHF.

The chain links TRBV6-4 to TRBJ2-7, with 8 bases lining up with TRBD1. Germline CDR1 and CDR2: MRHNA and SNTAGT. The junction had 10 bases not matched to a gene; V was cut back by 4 bases and J by 2 bases. The CDR3 consists of 16 residues. In DNA form, the CDR3 reads TGTGCCAGCAGTGTCCGTCGGCAGGGGGCCCCCTACGAGCAGTACTTC. It is translated as CASSVRRQGAPYEQYF.

About this clone itself: This same CDR3 is encoded by further DNA sequences in the sample. The chain is built from TRBV19 and TRBJ2-7; the D gene is possibly TRBD2 (5 bases). The CDR3 length is 16 residues. CDR1 and CDR2 (germline): LNHDA, SQIVND (reference sequence). V was shortened by 3 bases and J by 0 bases, with 15 bases between the two germline ends. The CDR3 DNA reads as TGTGCCAGTAGTATTGAAGGAGGTGGGCCCTCCTACGAGCAGTACTTC. It translates to CASSIEGGGPSYEQYF.

The chain has TRBV7-3 and TRBJ1-1; the match to TRBD1 covers 7 bases. The germline V gene encodes CDR1 SGHTA and CDR2 FQGTGA. CDR3 size: 14 residues. The V gene end was trimmed by 5 bases and the J gene end by 1 base; junction bases not matched to a gene: 4. The CDR3 coding sequence is TGTGCCAGCAGCCCAGGGACAGAGAACACTGAAGCTTTCTTT. The encoded protein is CASSPGTENTEAFF.

In nucleotides, the CDR3 is TGTGCCAGCAGTAACGGACAGGCCCTTAATGAAAAACTGTTTTTT. This gives the protein CASSNGQALNEKLFF. This chain links TRBV2 with TRBJ1-4; TRBD1 matches 7 bases. J gave up 4 bases and V 5 bases, and 7 bases lay outside the gene matches. Germline V CDR1 and CDR2: SNHLY, FYNNEI. The CDR3 is 15 amino acids.

The rearrangement links TRBV4-2 to TRBJ1-2; TRBD1 agrees at 8 bases. Germline-derived CDR1 and CDR2 are LGHNA and YNFKEQ. CDR3 length equals 16 residues. V was clipped by 3 bases and J by 4 bases; unmatched bases: 10. In nucleotides, the CDR3 is TGTGCCAGCAGCCAGGAGACAGGGGTCTGGGGCTATGGCTACACCTTC. Translation gives CASSQETGVWGYGYTF.

The table lists this clone with a few counts. V and J are TRBV5-6 and TRBJ1-2; D perhaps matches TRBD1 (6 bases). The CDR3 length is 14 residues. The germline gives CDR1 SGHDT, CDR2 YYEEEE. Between the trimmed V and J ends, which lost 2 bases and 4 bases, there was a span of 12 bases. CDR3 region: CASSFGQLSYGYTF. The CDR3 DNA is TGTGCCAGCAGCTTCGGACAGTTGAGCTATGGCTACACCTTC.

The chain has TRBV10-3 and TRBJ2-1, with TRBD1 identical over 9 bases. Germline V lookup: CDR1 ENHRY, CDR2 SYGVKD. V shed 6 bases and J 5 bases; nucleotides not matched to a gene: 5. The CDR3 length is 14 residues. The DNA for the CDR3 is TGTGCCATCAGGAGGGACAGGGCAGACAATGAGCAGTTCTTC. Translating gives CAIRRDRADNEQFF.

The chain recombines TRBV9 with TRBJ2-1, with 10 bases matching TRBD1. The J segment lost 7 bases and the V segment lost 4 bases, leaving 11 bases of the junction unmatched. Per germline, CDR1 SGDLS and CDR2 YYNGEE. CDR3 length equals 16 residues. As DNA, the CDR3 is TGTGCCAGCAGCCCGCCCGGGACAGGGGAGGCGAATGAGCAGTTCTTC. This encodes CASSPPGTGEANEQFF.

The sample holds a few counts of this clone. The J gene is TRBJ1-6, the V gene TRBV5-1, with D uncertain. This CDR3 contains 13 residues. Trimming left V 0 bases short and J 8 bases short, with 6 bases between. CDR1 is SGHRS and CDR2 is YFSETQ in the germline V gene. The CDR3 is CASSLGEDSPLHF. The CDR3 DNA is TGCGCCAGCAGCTTGGGGGAGGATTCACCCCTCCACTTT.

This chain uses TRBV7-3 with TRBJ1-1; D is possibly TRBD1 (5 bases). Germline-derived CDR1 and CDR2 are SGHTA and FQGTGA. Trimming took 1 base from V and 5 from J, leaving 8 bases between them. CDR3 length equals 13 residues. CDR3 nucleotides: TGTGCCAGCAGCTTAAGGCAGGGTACTGAAGCTTTCTTT. Translation gives CASSLRQGTEAFF.